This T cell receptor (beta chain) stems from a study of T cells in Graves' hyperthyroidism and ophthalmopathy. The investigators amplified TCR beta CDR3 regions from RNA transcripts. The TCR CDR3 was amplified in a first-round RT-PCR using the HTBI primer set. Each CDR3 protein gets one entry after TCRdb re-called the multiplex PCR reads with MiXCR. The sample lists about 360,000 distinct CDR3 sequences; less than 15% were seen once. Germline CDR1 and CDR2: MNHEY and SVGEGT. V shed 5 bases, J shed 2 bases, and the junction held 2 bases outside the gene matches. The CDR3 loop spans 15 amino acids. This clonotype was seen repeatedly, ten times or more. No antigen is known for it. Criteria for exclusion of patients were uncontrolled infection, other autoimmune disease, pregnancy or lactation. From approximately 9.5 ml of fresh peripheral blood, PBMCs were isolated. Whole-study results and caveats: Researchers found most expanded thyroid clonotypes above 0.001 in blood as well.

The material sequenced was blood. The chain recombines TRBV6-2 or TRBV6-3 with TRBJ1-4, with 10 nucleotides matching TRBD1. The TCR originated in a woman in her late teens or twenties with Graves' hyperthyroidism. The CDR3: CASSRQGATNEKLFF. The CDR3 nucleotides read TGTGCCAGCAGTCGACAGGGGGCGACTAATGAAAAACTGTTTTTT.